The next 32 T cell receptor beta chains were all read from a single sample in a study of monozygotic twins with inflammatory bowel disease. Using the 5' RACE reads, TCRdb records one entry per CDR3 protein without DNA. The table for this sample gives some 150,000 distinct CDR3 sequences. The sample consisted of blood. Receptors originate from a human donor with ulcerative colitis or Crohn's disease, or a healthy co-twin of an affected twin (not recorded which).

The chain has TRBV5-1 and TRBJ2-1; TCRdb lists TRBD2, though no DNA is available to test this call. The CDR3 sequence is 15 residues long. The germline V gene has CDR1 SGHRS and CDR2 YFSETQ. The CDR3 region is CASSLKLDSYNEQFF.

V and J are TRBV21-1 and TRBJ2-1; TCRdb names TRBD1, which stays unverified in the absence of DNA. TRBV21-1 is marked as a pseudogene. CDR3 length: 16 residues. This CDR3 reads CASSKGQAGLDNEQFF.

This chain links TRBV5-5 with TRBJ1-6; no DNA is available, so the TRBD1 call from TCRdb remains unchecked. The CDR3 sequence is 14 residues long. Per the germline V gene, CDR1 is SGHKS and CDR2 is YYEKEE (reference sequence). The CDR3 loop is CASSAGTVNSPLHF.

The chain combines TRBV10-1 with TRBJ1-1. This CDR3 has 13 amino acids. The germline gives CDR1 WNHNN, CDR2 SYGVQD (reference sequence). CDR3 protein: CASSEDGITEAFF.

CDR3 residues: CASSLLTGQNTDTQYF. This chain joins TRBV5-1 and TRBJ2-3; TCRdb lists TRBD1, though no DNA is available to test this call. CDR1 is SGHRS, CDR2 YFSETQ, per germline. The CDR3 runs 16 residues.

The chain joins TRBV6-1 to TRBJ1-1; TCRdb's D call of TRBD1 is untestable without DNA. Germline CDR1 reads MNHNS; CDR2 reads SASEGT. The CDR3 has 14 amino acids. The CDR3 sequence is CASSDAPPTTEAFF.

The chain's CDR3 is CSVRRAISYEQYF. J is TRBJ2-7 and V is TRBV29-1; TCRdb's assignment of TRBD2 cannot be checked, as there is no DNA. CDR1 is SQVTM, CDR2 ANQGSEA, per germline. CDR3 length: 13 residues.

The V gene is TRBV20-1, the J gene TRBJ2-7; TCRdb's D gene call, TRBD2, goes unchecked for lack of DNA. The CDR3 sequence is 12 residues long. Per germline, CDR1 DFQATT and CDR2 SNEGSKA (reference sequence). CDR3: CSARPSGGEQYF.

This sequence joins TRBV6-5 and TRBJ1-6; lacking DNA, the TRBD1 call made by TCRdb goes unchecked. The CDR3 is 15 amino acids. Looked up from germline, CDR1 is MNHEY and CDR2 is SVGAGI. The CDR3 protein is CASSPSDRAPSPLHF.

The gene calls are TRBV20-1 and TRBJ1-5; as DNA is missing, the TRBD1 call by TCRdb cannot be tested. Looked up from germline, CDR1 is DFQATT and CDR2 is SNEGSKA (reference sequence). The CDR3 length is 13 residues. CDR3 protein: CSASGQGNQPQHF.

The chain links TRBV5-1 to TRBJ2-5. The germline V gene encodes CDR1 SGHRS and CDR2 YFSETQ. The CDR3 has 15 residues. The CDR3 region is CASSFTATRQETQYF.

The genes are TRBV5-1 and TRBJ2-7; checking the TCRdb D call of TRBD1 is not possible without DNA. Germline-derived CDR1 and CDR2 are SGHRS and YFSETQ. The CDR3 runs to 15 residues. The CDR3 protein is CASSGGLGAAYEQYF.

This chain connects TRBV25-1 to TRBJ1-2; TCRdb names TRBD1, which stays unverified in the absence of DNA. This CDR3 spans 15 amino acids. The germline V gene encodes CDR1 MGHDK and CDR2 SYGVNS. The CDR3 loop reads CASSDGGQGVRGYTF.

The chain employs TRBV25-1 and TRBJ2-7; TCRdb's D call, TRBD1, is unchecked because there is no DNA. Germline CDR1 is MGHDK and CDR2 is SYGVNS. The CDR3 length is 15 residues. CDR3 protein: CASSEPGGTTYEQYF.

The rearrangement links TRBV3-1 to TRBJ1-6; TCRdb proposes TRBD1, but this gene call is untestable without DNA. CDR3 size: 15 residues. Germline CDR1 LGHDT, CDR2 YNNKEL (reference sequence). CDR3 sequence: CASRSRGFGNSPLHF.

The J gene is TRBJ2-7, the V gene TRBV30; as DNA is missing, the TRBD2 call by TCRdb cannot be tested. This CDR3 comprises 17 residues. Germline assignment: CDR1 GTSNPN and CDR2 SVGIG (reference sequence). CDR3 sequence: CAWSVALAGLFSYEQYF. The variable domain in full, with the rest retrieved from reference TRBV30 and TRBJ2-7, is SQTIHQWPATLVQPVGSPLSLECTVEGTSNPNLYWYRQAAGRGLQLLFYSVGIGQISSEVPQNLSASRPQDRQFILSSKKLLLSDSGFYLCAWSVALAGLFSYEQYFGPGTRLTVT.

V is TRBV28 and J is TRBJ2-4; TCRdb proposes TRBD1, but this gene call is untestable without DNA. This CDR3 spans 16 amino acids. CDR1 and CDR2 (germline): MDHEN, SYDVKM. CDR3 in amino acids: CASLEGSGAAKNIQYF.

This chain joins TRBV7-9 and TRBJ2-5; without DNA, the TCRdb call of TRBD1 cannot be checked. The CDR3 is 15 amino acids. Germline assignment: CDR1 SEHNR and CDR2 FQNEAQ (reference sequence). Here the CDR3 reads CASSLTSGFEETQYF.

The chain links TRBV29-1 to TRBJ2-3. Germline assignment: CDR1 SQVTM and CDR2 ANQGSEA. The CDR3 is 13 amino acids. This CDR3 is CSLSGRSTDTQYF.

The genes are TRBV19 and TRBJ1-5. This CDR3 has 15 amino acids. Germline CDR1 LNHDA, CDR2 SQIVND (reference sequence). The CDR3: CASSIIANSNQPQHF.

The chain couples TRBV7-6 to TRBJ2-7; with no DNA, the TCRdb D assignment of TRBD2 cannot be verified. Germline V gene sequence: CDR1 SGHVS, CDR2 FNYEAQ. The CDR3 has 14 residues. CDR3 region: CASSFATSGSEQYF.

The CDR3 sequence: CSARGQGIDEQYF. This chain joins TRBV20-1 and TRBJ2-7; there is no DNA to check the TCRdb D call of TRBD1. The CDR3 extends over 13 amino acids. Germline lookup yields CDR1 DFQATT and CDR2 SNEGSKA (reference sequence).

The chain carries TRBV27 and TRBJ1-4; as DNA is missing, the TRBD1 call by TCRdb cannot be tested. This CDR3 region has 17 residues. CDR1 and CDR2 from the germline V gene are MNHEY and SMNVEV (reference sequence). The CDR3 loop reads CASSLLYRGRGNEKLFF.

This chain links TRBV18 with TRBJ2-2; TCRdb's D call, TRBD2, is unchecked because there is no DNA. The CDR3 loop spans 19 amino acids. CDR1 KGHSH and CDR2 LQKENI come from the germline V gene. CDR3 in amino acids: CASSPVSSGLAGVTGELFF.

The chain links TRBV12-3 or TRBV12-4 to TRBJ2-1; the D gene TCRdb calls, TRBD1, cannot be checked with no DNA. This CDR3 is 13 amino acids long. CDR3 loop: CASTPTGGYEQFF.

The chain has TRBV30 and TRBJ1-5; TCRdb reports TRBD1, a call that lacks DNA to check it against. CDR1 and CDR2 (germline): GTSNPN, SVGIG (reference sequence). There are 13 residues in the CDR3. This CDR3 reads CAWSARENQPQHF.

The chain combines TRBV19 with TRBJ1-5. Germline CDR1 is LNHDA and CDR2 is SQIVND (reference sequence). The CDR3 sequence is 16 residues long. The CDR3 sequence is CASSMPGEVSNQPQHF.

The CDR3 protein is CASSLEPLSYNEQFF. The chain joins TRBV11-2 to TRBJ2-1. From germline, CDR1 is SGHAT and CDR2 FQNNGV. There are 15 residues in the CDR3.

V is TRBV5-5 and J is TRBJ2-3; TCRdb picks TRBD2, but there is no DNA to check that call. Germline V gene lookup returns CDR1 SGHKS and CDR2 YYEKEE (reference sequence). The CDR3 consists of 13 residues. The CDR3 region is CASSGLTSDTQYF.

This chain uses TRBV18 with TRBJ1-1. Per the germline V gene, CDR1 is KGHSH and CDR2 is LQKENI. The CDR3 spans 13 residues. This CDR3 is CASSPQLGTEAFF. Full variable domain (missing parts from reference TRBV18 and TRBJ1-1): NAGVMQNPRHLVRRRGQEARLRCSPMKGHSHVYWYRQLPEEGLKFMVYLQKENIIDESGMPKERFSAEFPKEGPSILRIQQVVRGDSAAYFCASSPQLGTEAFFGQGTRLTVV.

This chain connects TRBV18 to TRBJ2-7; the D gene TCRdb calls, TRBD1, cannot be checked with no DNA. Germline V gene data show CDR1 as KGHSH and CDR2 as LQKENI. The CDR3 extends over 14 amino acids. The chain's CDR3 is CASSPSGQGGVSYF. Filled out from reference TRBV18 and TRBJ2-7, the complete variable domain reads NAGVMQNPRHLVRRRGQEARLRCSPMKGHSHVYWYRQLPEEGLKFMVYLQKENIIDESGMPKERFSAEFPKEGPSILRIQQVVRGDSAAYFCASSPSGQGGVSYFGPGTRLTVT.

The chain has TRBV20-1 and TRBJ2-7; TCRdb gives TRBD1 as the D gene, but with no DNA this cannot be confirmed. This CDR3 comprises 14 residues. CDR1 and CDR2 from the germline V gene are DFQATT and SNEGSKA (reference sequence). The CDR3 protein is CSADSGGAENEQYF.